This T cell receptor beta chain came from a study of T cell responses to AZD1222 COVID-19 vaccine. The study, taken as a whole, reports: Mostly white British, mostly female donors; authors suggested clonal diversity may be underestimated.

The method was immunoSEQ multiplex PCR; TCRdb's version includes in-frame clones alone and lacks a portion of them. Among under 200,000 clones, about 91% were seen once, and the ten largest hold over 1.5%. The germline gives CDR1 SSHAT, CDR2 FNYEAQ (reference sequence). This CDR3 is 13 amino acids long. Notes on this clone: Its antigen is still unknown. One junction end does not reproduce the germline sequence, and a read error may be involved.

Material: peripheral blood, obtained on day 0 of AZD1222 vaccination. This clonotype was sampled from an adult in good health. The rearrangement links TRBV7-7 to TRBJ2-5; D tentatively fits TRBD1 or TRBD2 (5 bases each). CDR3 sequence: CASSLVRGETQYF. The CDR3 bases are TGTGCTAGCAGCTTAGTGAGGGGAGAGACCCAGTACTTC.